Listed below are T cell receptor beta chains from one sample, sequenced in a study of T cell responses to AZD1222 COVID-19 vaccine. Here immunoSEQ multiplex PCR was the method, and the copy in TCRdb shows in-frame clones only, minus some. The data contain about 100,000 clones, approximately 88% of them singletons. The sample consisted of peripheral blood, taken on day 0 of AZD1222 vaccination. Receptor source: an adult in good health. The CDR3 runs from the conserved cysteine through the conserved F or W. A D gene is named only where the DNA matches it firmly. Some rows mark clone size as missing; the rest say once, few, many or name a class of expanded clone.

TRBV20-1,TRBJ1-2,-,-,CSARAADGYTF,TGCAGTGCTAGAGCGGCTGATGGCTACACCTTC
TRBV28,TRBJ2-1,-,TRBD2,CASSLYGSGRVANNEQFF,TGTGCCAGCAGTTTATATGGTAGCGGGAGGGTGGCAAACAATGAGCAGTTCTTC
TRBV9,TRBJ2-7,-,-,CASSTRLSSYEQYF,TGTGCCAGCAGCACTCGACTGAGCTCCTACGAGCAGTACTTC
TRBV6-2/TRBV6-3,TRBJ1-1,-,TRBD1,CASSPRGTGTIEAFF,TGTGCCAGCAGTCCCCGGGGGACAGGGACTATTGAAGCTTTCTTT
TRBV9,TRBJ1-2,-,-,CASSGQRANYGYTF,TGTGCCAGCAGCGGACAGAGGGCTAACTATGGCTACACCTTC
TRBV19,TRBJ2-1,-,TRBD1,CASSSRGQGQFF,TGTGCCAGTAGTAGCAGGGGGCAAGGGCAGTTCTTC
TRBV7-8,TRBJ2-7,-,-,CASSPTHVAEAYEQYF,TGTGCCAGCAGCCCCACCCACGTAGCGGAGGCCTACGAGCAGTACTTC
TRBV19,TRBJ2-3,many,-,CASSIRGTSTDTQYF,TGTGCCAGTAGTATAAGGGGGACTAGCACAGATACGCAGTATTTT
TRBV28,TRBJ2-3,-,-,CASSQFPPPTSTDTQYF,TGTGCCAGCAGCCAATTTCCCCCGCCGACCAGCACAGATACGCAGTATTTT
TRBV3-1/TRBV3-2,TRBJ2-3,-,TRBD2,CASSPSGGSLKTDTQYF,TGTGCCAGCAGCCCTAGCGGGGGCTCCCTAAAAACAGATACGCAGTATTTT
TRBV19,TRBJ1-1,-,TRBD1,CASRWDRNTEAFF,TGTGCCAGTAGATGGGACAGGAACACTGAAGCTTTCTTT